This TCR beta chain was captured in a study of T cell repertoires in cytomegalovirus infection. Study as a whole: CMV infection and matching HLA type were both indicated by public TCR beta signatures. The study, taken as a whole, reports: Dominant in the ex vivo response were TCR beta clonotypes restricted by HLA-C and specific for CMV.

MiXCR was run by TCRdb on the reads, yielding one entry per CDR3 protein. This table holds more than 85,000 distinct CDR3 sequences, more than 15% found once. This clonotype has a count of ten or more. Its antigen is undetermined. This CDR3 spans 14 amino acids. Trimming shortened V by 1 base and J by 5 bases, and 8 bases separated the two germline ends. Germline CDR1 SGHTA, CDR2 FQGNSA. This receptor was obtained from a human donor in good health (CMV status not recorded). Some clones in this sample may be carry-over from other donors' samples. What was sequenced was PBMCs. The rearrangement links TRBV7-2 to TRBJ1-4, with no clear D. The CDR3 coding sequence is TGTGCCAGCAGCTTAGGAGGAATGAATGAAAAACTGTTTTTT. Its protein is CASSLGGMNEKLFF.